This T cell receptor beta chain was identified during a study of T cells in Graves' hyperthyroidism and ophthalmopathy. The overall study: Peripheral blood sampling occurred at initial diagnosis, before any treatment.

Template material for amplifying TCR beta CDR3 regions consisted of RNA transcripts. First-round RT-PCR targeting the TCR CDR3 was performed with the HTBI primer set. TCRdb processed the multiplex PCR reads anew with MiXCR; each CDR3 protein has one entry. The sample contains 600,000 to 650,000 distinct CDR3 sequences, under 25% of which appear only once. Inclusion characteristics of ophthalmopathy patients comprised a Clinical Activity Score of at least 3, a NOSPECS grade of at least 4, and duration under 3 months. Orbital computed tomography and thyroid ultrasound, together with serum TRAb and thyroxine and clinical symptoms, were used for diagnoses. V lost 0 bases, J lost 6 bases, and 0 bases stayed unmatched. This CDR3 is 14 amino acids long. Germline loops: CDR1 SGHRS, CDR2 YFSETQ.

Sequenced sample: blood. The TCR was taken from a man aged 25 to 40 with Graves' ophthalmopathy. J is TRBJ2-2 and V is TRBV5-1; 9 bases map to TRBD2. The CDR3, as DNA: TGCGCCAGCAGCTTGGTAGCGGGAGCCGGGGAGCTGTTTTTT. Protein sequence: CASSLVAGAGELFF.